The clone carrying this T cell receptor beta chain is a singleton in its sample. The source of the sample is a study of cytomegalovirus exposure and HLA in healthy donors. Germline CDR1 SGHTS, CDR2 YDEGEE. The length of the CDR3 is 14 residues. V lost 7 bases and J 2 bases, leaving 15 bases between the germline ends. 13 Jbeta primers and 60 Vbeta primers were used for the PCR. The method was immunoSEQ multiplex PCR; TCRdb's version includes in-frame clones alone and lacks a portion of them. The sample consists of 150,000 to 200,000 clones, 77% of them appearing once. The source of this sequence is a woman aged 25 to 39 in good health and CMV-seropositive. Sequencing input: PBMCs. This sequence joins TRBV5-8 and TRBJ1-2; maybe TRBD1 (6 bases). The CDR3, as DNA: TGTGCCAGCTCGAAGGCCCAGGGGAACTATGGCTACACCTTC. Translating it yields CASSKAQGNYGYTF.